This T cell receptor beta chain came from a study of T cell responses to AZD1222 COVID-19 vaccine. This clone was recorded a few times. The target antigen is unknown. Only in-frame clones appear in the TCRdb table, and some are missing; sequencing was by immunoSEQ multiplex PCR. The data show approximately 80,000 clones, 88% seen once. The germline gives CDR1 LGHDT, CDR2 YNNKEL (reference sequence). Trimming cost V 5 bases and J 6 bases; bases outside gene matches: 4. The CDR3 length is 13 residues. Study-level points and caveats: Donors were largely white British and mainly female; clonal diversity was possibly underestimated. Spike-specific TCR breadth and depth were elevated following two AZD1222 doses. Only a handful of people who got AZD1222 tested seropositive at baseline.

Sample: peripheral blood, taken on day 0 of MenACWY control vaccination. The TCR was taken from an adult in good health. The genes are TRBV3-1 (or the pseudogene TRBV3-2) and TRBJ1-2, with TRBD1 identical over 9 bases. This CDR3 reads CASSTGGSHGYTF. For the CDR3, the DNA is TGTGCCAGCAGCACAGGGGGCAGCCATGGCTACACCTTC.